Following are 5 T cell receptor beta chains from one sample sequenced in a study of T cells in Graves' hyperthyroidism and ophthalmopathy. Amplification yielded TCR beta CDR3 regions, with RNA transcripts as the source. Using the HTBI primer set, a first-round RT-PCR was run on the TCR CDR3. MiXCR, applied by TCRdb to the multiplex PCR reads, yields one record per CDR3 protein. Counted here are under 300,000 distinct CDR3 sequences, 25% to 30% occurring once; the ten biggest clones make up about 25%. Input material: blood. These receptors were taken from a man aged 35-49 years with Graves' hyperthyroidism that later progressed to Graves' ophthalmopathy.

This clonotype was counted at least ten times. V and J are TRBV28 and TRBJ1-1; a possible D gene is TRBD1 (5 bases). Germline CDR1 is MDHEN and CDR2 is SYDVKM. Deletions cut 3 bases from V and 5 bases from J, with 10 bases between. The CDR3 is 13 amino acids. CDR3 DNA: TGTGCCAGCAGTTTCCGGGGGGAGACTGAAGCTTTCTTT. Translation: CASSFRGETEAFF.

The J gene is TRBJ2-5, the V gene TRBV7-2; D is perhaps TRBD1 or TRBD2 (5 bases each). Trimming removed 5 bases at V and 4 bases at J, with 11 bases between. This CDR3 is 13 amino acids long. CDR1 is SGHTA and CDR2 is FQGNSA in the germline V gene. The CDR3 nucleotides are TGTGCCAGCAGCCCCGGGGCCAGAGAGACCCAGTACTTC. This sequence encodes CASSPGARETQYF.

In this sample, this clonotype turned up once. The genes are TRBV6-1 and TRBJ2-7; D perhaps matches TRBD2 (5 bases). Trimming took 6 bases from V and 3 from J, leaving 15 bases between them. Germline V gene sequence: CDR1 MNHNS, CDR2 SASEGT. The CDR3 is 14 amino acids. CDR3 protein: CASRLTEEGYEQYF. The CDR3 DNA reads TGTGCCAGCAGACTGACGGAGGAAGGCTACGAGCAGTACTTC.

This clonotype came up many times. The chain joins TRBV11-2 to TRBJ1-2; D may be TRBD1 (5 bases). Germline V gene lookup returns CDR1 SGHAT and CDR2 FQNNGV. This CDR3 has 13 residues. Trimming removed 1 base at V and 4 bases at J, with 7 bases between. DNA of the CDR3: TGTGCCAGCAGCTTAGGACAGAGCTATGGCTACACCTTC. It is translated as CASSLGQSYGYTF.

This clonotype was detected ten times or more. The gene calls are TRBV19 and TRBJ1-2; 7 bases match TRBD1. With V trimmed by 10 bases and J by 5 bases, 7 bases remained unmatched. The CDR3 is 12 amino acids. Germline CDR1 and CDR2: LNHDA and SQIVND (reference sequence). CDR3 protein: CAILRDSYGYTF. CDR3 nucleotides: TGTGCCATCCTCCGGGACAGTTATGGCTACACCTTC. The variable domain in full, with the rest retrieved from reference TRBV19 and TRBJ1-2, is DGGITQSPKYLFRKEGQNVTLSCEQNLNHDAMYWYRQDPGQGLRLIYYSQIVNDFQKGDIAEGYSVSREKKESFPLTVTSAQKNPTAFYLCAILRDSYGYTFGSGTRLTVV.